This T cell receptor beta chain came from a study of blood T cell repertoires in COVID-19 (dated by TCRdb to about 2020). Some background on the complete study: Samples covering the acute and convalescent phases of COVID-19 were provided by collaborators in the United States, Italy and Spain. The prospective study material was composed of cDNA or gDNA derived from T cells, B-cell-depleted T cells, or PBMCs. The repertoires were released in a freely available public database meant as a resource for research on the immune response to SARS-CoV-2. Nearly every sample came with metadata listing a de-identified subject ID, COVID-19 status, age in years and sex. The samples were drawn from two sources: the first 160 participants of the ongoing ImmuneRACE study, and 1,000 to 1,500 subjects contributed by 6 global collaborators. The dataset comprised deeply sampled blood TCRbeta repertoires from subjects exposed to, actively infected with, or recovered from COVID-19. HLA class I and class II types, where available, came from metadata supplied by the sample provider rather than from assay-based typing.

Reading from cysteine to phenylalanine, the CDR3 counts 16 amino acids. Just CDR3 DNA is preserved here, 48 bases in frame from base 1. As encoded in the germline V gene, CDR1 is MDHEN while CDR2 is SYDVKM. V is pruned by 5 bases and J by 6 bases, leaving 12 bases of the junction without a gene match. Collaborating institutions collected whole blood in K2EDTA tubes following their own protocols. For TCRbeta analysis, collaborators shipped samples in one of three forms: frozen whole blood, isolated PBMCs, or DNA extracted from either of those sample types. Remarks on this clone: Its antigen is still unknown. It has no much larger one-base neighbor in the sample; base qualities were not kept.

Overall study results and their limits: The quantity of clinical and demographic metadata differed by source and by participant and was supplied without curation.

The immunoSEQ Assay, a bias-controlled multiplex PCR, was used to amplify TCRbeta CDR3 regions from genomic DNA. Per the authors' processing: Within the assay, amplification of reference gene primers was used to estimate how many nucleated cells each sample contained. To quantify the absolute abundance of each unique TCRbeta CDR3 rearrangement, sequence reads were collapsed and filtered. Productive Simpson clonality was computed per sample as the square root of Simpson's diversity index over productive rearrangements. TCRdb carries this immuneACCESS record with in-frame sequences only. Its versions omit some clonotypes, under half of them owing to an unresolved V gene in the studies checked, with the rest unexplained. The V and J calls and clone size were taken over from that table, and D and trimming were inferred from the DNA. This sample has over 55,000 clones in its table, and about nine tenths of those were observed once. More than 4.5% of the sample is in the top ten clones.

Sequenced material: peripheral blood. The clonotype originates from a man between 50 and 59 years old with active COVID-19. The chain is assembled from TRBV28 and TRBJ1-5; 8 bases in the middle match TRBD1. The CDR3: CASSPLTGAYGQPQHF. The nucleotides read TGTGCCAGCAGTCCCCTGACAGGGGCCTACGGTCAGCCCCAGCATTTT. When the CDR3 is completed using the reference TRBV28 and TRBJ1-5 genes on either side, the full variable domain is DVKVTQSSRYLVKRTGEKVFLECVQDMDHENMFWYRQDPGLGLRLIYFSYDVKMKEKGDIPEGYSVSREKKERFSLILESASTNQTSMYLCASSPLTGAYGQPQHFGDGTRLSIL.